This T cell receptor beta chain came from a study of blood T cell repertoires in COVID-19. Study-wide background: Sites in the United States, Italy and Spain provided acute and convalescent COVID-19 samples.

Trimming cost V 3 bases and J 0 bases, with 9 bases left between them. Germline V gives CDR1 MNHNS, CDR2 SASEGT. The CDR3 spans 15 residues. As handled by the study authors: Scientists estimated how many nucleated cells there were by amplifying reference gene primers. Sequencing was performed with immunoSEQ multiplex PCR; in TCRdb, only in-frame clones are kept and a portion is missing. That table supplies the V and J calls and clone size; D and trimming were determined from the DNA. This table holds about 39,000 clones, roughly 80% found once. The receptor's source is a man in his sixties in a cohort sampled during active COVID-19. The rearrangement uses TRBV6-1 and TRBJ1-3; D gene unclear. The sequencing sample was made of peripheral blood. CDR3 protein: CASSEWAYSGNTIYF. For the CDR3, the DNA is TGTGCCAGCAGTGAGTGGGCTTACTCTGGAAACACCATATATTTT.